The TCR beta chain under discussion was sequenced for a study of blood T cell repertoires in COVID-19. Study as a whole: Specimens from acute and convalescent COVID-19 originated in the United States, Italy and Spain.

The sample holds one count of this clone. Profiling relied on immunoSEQ multiplex PCR, and the TCRdb table lists in-frame clones only, not all of them. The table shows 200,000 to 250,000 clones, with about 79% occurring only once. V dropped 8 bases and J dropped 8 bases, with 12 bases sitting between them. The CDR3 consists of 11 residues. V and J are TRBV12-3 or TRBV12-4 and TRBJ1-1, with D possibly being TRBD1 (6 bases). The TCR sequence derives from a woman in her sixties or seventies who had recovered from COVID-19. The sequencing input was PBMCs or T cells enriched from blood (not recorded which). CDR3 region: CASRGGLEAFF. The CDR3 bases are TGTGCCAGCCGCGGGGGGCTGGAAGCTTTCTTT.